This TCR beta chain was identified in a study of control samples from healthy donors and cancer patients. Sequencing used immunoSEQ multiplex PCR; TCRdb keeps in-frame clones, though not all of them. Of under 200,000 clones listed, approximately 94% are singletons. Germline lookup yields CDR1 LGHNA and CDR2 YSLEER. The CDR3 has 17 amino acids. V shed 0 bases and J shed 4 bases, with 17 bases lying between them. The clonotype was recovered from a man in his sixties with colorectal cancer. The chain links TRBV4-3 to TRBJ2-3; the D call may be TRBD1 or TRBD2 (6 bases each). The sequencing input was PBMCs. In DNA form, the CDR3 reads TGCGCCAGCAGCCAAGATCTTCCGGGGGCGCCCGCAGATACGCAGTATTTT. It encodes CASSQDLPGAPADTQYF.